The present T cell receptor (beta chain) was sequenced within a study of blood T cell repertoires in COVID-19. As processed by the authors: Estimation of nucleated cell counts was performed using reference gene primer amplification. Profiling relied on immunoSEQ multiplex PCR, and the TCRdb table lists in-frame clones only, not all of them. V and J calls plus clone size are reproduced from that table; the DNA served to infer D and trimming. This sample has fewer than 300,000 clones; 90% occur once, and the top ten carry roughly 1.1%. This CDR3 comprises 15 residues. Germline V CDR1 and CDR2: MDHEN, SYDVKM. Trimming at V came to 8 bases and at J to 2 bases, leaving 10 bases not matched to a gene. The count of this clone is one.

The sequencing sample was made of PBMCs or T cells enriched from blood (not recorded which). The clonotype originates from a woman aged 25 to 39 who had recovered from COVID-19. The chain uses TRBV28 and TRBJ2-7; TRBD1 matches at 9 bases. For the CDR3, the DNA is TGTGCCAGCCAACCCCCGGGACAGGGAGCCTACGAGCAGTACTTC. As protein: CASQPPGQGAYEQYF.